This T cell receptor (beta chain) was documented in a study of blood T cell repertoires in COVID-19. Germline CDR1 reads SGHRS; CDR2 reads YFSETQ. V lost 1 base and J 8 bases, leaving 15 bases between the germline ends. This CDR3 has 15 residues. TCRdb's copy holds only in-frame clones and misses some; the assay was immunoSEQ multiplex PCR. The sample includes over 120,000 clones, about four fifths of them seen just once. This TCR was sampled from a human donor in a cohort sampled during active COVID-19. The specimen was peripheral blood. The chain combines TRBV5-1 with TRBJ1-4; no clear D gene. The CDR3 nucleotides read TGCGCCAGCAGCTTGTCCGGGGATGGGGAGGAAAAACTGTTTTTT. Translated: CASSLSGDGEEKLFF.